One and the same sample provided the 9 T cell receptor beta chains below, sequenced in a study of neoadjuvant anti-PD-1 for oral cavity cancer. The time point is: after neoadjuvant nivolumab, at surgical resection. Here immunoSEQ multiplex PCR was the method, and the copy in TCRdb shows in-frame clones only, minus some. The data hold roughly 46,000 clones, with 77% observed a single time. This specimen was PBMCs, taken after nivolumab (anti-PD-1) treatment. The source is a person between 35 and 79 years old with oral cavity squamous cell carcinoma.

The chain combines TRBV14 with TRBJ1-6, with D hard to call. The ends were cut back, 3 bases at V and 0 bases at J, with 12 bases in the middle. CDR3 size: 17 residues. The germline V gene encodes CDR1 SGHDN and CDR2 FVKESK. In nucleotides, the CDR3 is TGTGCCAGCAGCCACCCCCGAGAGAGCTCCTATAATTCACCCCTCCACTTT. Residues: CASSHPRESSYNSPLHF.

The V and J genes are TRBV10-2 and TRBJ1-5; D is unresolved. This CDR3 has 13 amino acids. Trimming took off 4 bases at V and 6 bases at J, with 10 bases between the two ends. The germline V gene encodes CDR1 WSHSY and CDR2 SAAADI. CDR3 sequence: CASSGTPGQPQHF. DNA for the CDR3: TGCGCCAGCAGTGGGACTCCGGGTCAGCCCCAGCATTTT.

This clone appeared a few times. The chain couples TRBV27 to TRBJ1-2; D perhaps matches TRBD1 (6 bases). This CDR3 is built from 12 residues. The germline V gene has CDR1 MNHEY and CDR2 SMNVEV (reference sequence). Trimming cost V 5 bases and J 4 bases, with 8 bases left between them. CDR3 sequence (DNA): TGTGCCAGCAGTAAACAGGGCTATGGCTACACCTTC. Amino acids: CASSKQGYGYTF.

The gene calls are TRBV28 and TRBJ1-5; D remains ambiguous. The CDR3 runs to 15 residues. Trimming took off 5 bases at V and 1 base at J, with 12 bases between the two ends. Germline assignment: CDR1 MDHEN and CDR2 SYDVKM. As DNA, the CDR3 is TGTGCCAGCAGTCCCACAAGCCCCAGCAATCAGCCCCAGCATTTT. Translating gives CASSPTSPSNQPQHF.

This clone was picked up a small number of times. The V and J genes are TRBV5-1 and TRBJ1-1; TRBD1 matches at 7 bases. The CDR3 is made up of 14 amino acids. In germline, CDR1 is SGHRS, CDR2 YFSETQ. Unmatched junction bases numbered 11, after V lost 9 bases and J lost 3 bases. CDR3 in DNA: TGCGCCACCTCAGGGGGGGGGTCGTACACTGAAGCTTTCTTT. Encoded protein: CATSGGGSYTEAFF.

Judged by abundance, this clone is medium-sized. CDR3 nucleotide sequence: TGTGCCAGCAGTTTATCTTCCGGACAGTTGAACACTGAAGCTTTCTTT. It specifies CASSLSSGQLNTEAFF. The J gene is TRBJ1-1, the V gene TRBV27; D possibly corresponds to TRBD1 (6 bases). The CDR3 has 16 amino acids. The germline CDR1 and CDR2 sequences are MNHEY and SMNVEV (reference sequence). V lost 0 bases and J lost 0, with 11 bases in between.

The V and J genes are TRBV7-9 and TRBJ1-1; the D is unclear. CDR3 length: 12 residues. Germline CDR1 and CDR2: SEHNR and FQNEAQ (reference sequence). Trimming took 10 bases from V and 1 from J, leaving 10 bases between them. The CDR3 DNA reads TGTGCCATTTCGAATCCGAACACTGAAGCTTTCTTT. Amino acids: CAISNPNTEAFF.

This chain links TRBV25-1 with TRBJ1-4; a weak D match, TRBD1 (5 bases). Trimming took off 3 bases at V and 6 bases at J, with 14 bases between the two ends. The CDR3 loop spans 15 amino acids. Germline V gene data show CDR1 as MGHDK and CDR2 as SYGVNS. CDR3 sequence reads: CASSEYGDRYEKLFF. The CDR3 region has the DNA TGTGCCAGCAGTGAGTACGGGGACCGGTATGAAAAACTGTTTTTT.

The chain has TRBV7-3 and TRBJ2-1; 9 positions match TRBD1. The V gene's germline CDR1 is SGHTA and CDR2 FQGTGA. CDR3 length: 14 amino acids. The V gene end was trimmed by 5 bases and the J gene end by 8 bases; junction bases not matched to a gene: 7. CDR3: CASSRDRASDEQFF. For the CDR3, the DNA is TGTGCCAGCAGCCGGGACAGGGCATCGGATGAGCAGTTCTTC.